The 11 T cell receptor beta chains in this list originate from one sample, sequenced in a study of T cells in Graves' hyperthyroidism and ophthalmopathy. TCR beta CDR3 sequences were amplified from RNA transcripts. In the first-round RT-PCR of the TCR CDR3, the HTBI primer set was used. TCRdb re-derived calls from the multiplex PCR reads in MiXCR, one entry per CDR3 protein. There are about 510,000 distinct CDR3 sequences in the sample; 35% to 50% occur only once, and about two fifths lies in the top ten. Material: peripheral blood or thyroid tissue (not recorded which). The receptors were sampled from an adult woman with Graves' disease, either hyperthyroidism or ophthalmopathy (not recorded which).

The V gene is TRBV10-3, the J gene TRBJ1-4, with D uncertain. CDR1 is ENHRY and CDR2 is SYGVKD in the germline V gene. This CDR3 has 15 residues. V shed 4 bases and J shed 5 bases, with 14 bases lying between them. CDR3 amino acids: CAISGGLASNEKLFF. The CDR3 DNA reads TGTGCCATCAGTGGCGGGCTAGCGTCAAATGAAAAACTGTTTTTT.

The J gene is TRBJ2-6, the V gene TRBV7-9; 9 bases are shared with TRBD2. The V segment lost 5 bases and the J segment 9 bases; nucleotides outside the gene matches: 8. Germline lookup yields CDR1 SEHNR and CDR2 FQNEAQ (reference sequence). This CDR3 has 15 residues. The CDR3 DNA reads TGTGCCAGCAGCCCCAGGGGCGGGAGGGGCAACGTCCTGACTTTC. Translation gives CASSPRGGRGNVLTF.

The genes are TRBV10-2 and TRBJ2-7, with 8 bases identical to TRBD1. This CDR3 is built from 13 residues. The V gene's germline CDR1 is WSHSY and CDR2 SAAADI. Trimming took 6 bases from V and 5 from J; bases not matched to a gene: 6. In DNA, the CDR3 is TGCGCCAGCAGCTGGGACAGGCTCCACGAGCAGTACTTC. It yields the protein CASSWDRLHEQYF.

This clonotype showed up just a few times. This rearrangement joins TRBV15 to TRBJ1-1; D not resolved. Germline V CDR1 and CDR2: LNHNV, YYDKDF (reference sequence). V gave up 1 base and J gave up 2 bases, with 5 bases separating them. The CDR3 length is 13 residues. Here the CDR3 DNA reads TGTGCCACCAGCAGAGTGGGAAACACTGAAGCTTTCTTT. Residues: CATSRVGNTEAFF.

Only a few counts were recorded for this clonotype. The V gene is TRBV2, the J gene TRBJ1-5; no clear D. CDR3 length: 15 residues. The V gene's germline CDR1 is SNHLY and CDR2 FYNNEI. V lost 3 bases and J lost 1, with 10 bases in between. The CDR3 here is CASSDSGRSNQPQHF. In DNA, the CDR3 is TGTGCCAGCAGTGATAGCGGCAGGAGCAATCAGCCCCAGCATTTT. The full variable domain, its missing parts supplied by reference TRBV2 and TRBJ1-5, is EPEVTQTPSHQVTQMGQEVILRCVPISNHLYFYWYRQILGQKVEFLVSFYNNEISEKSEIFDDQFSVERPDGSNFTLKIRSTKLEDSAMYFCASSDSGRSNQPQHFGDGTRLSIL.

In its sample, this clonotype was seen a few times. This chain joins TRBV24-1 and TRBJ2-5; possible D gene TRBD1, 5 bases. Germline assignment: CDR1 KGHDR and CDR2 SFDVKD. With 3 bases removed from V and 13 bases from J, the gap between germline ends came to 11 bases. The CDR3 has 11 amino acids. CDR3 loop: CATSDRWTRYF. CDR3 bases: TGTGCCACCAGTGATAGGTGGACACGGTACTTC.

This chain's CDR3 is CASSPASGRPNEQFF. The CDR3 DNA sequence: TGTGCCAGCAGCCCAGCTAGCGGGAGACCGAATGAGCAGTTCTTC. V gene TRBV7-8 combines with J gene TRBJ2-1; 10 bases line up with TRBD2. V shed 5 bases, J shed 7 bases, and the junction held 8 bases outside the gene matches. Germline V gene sequence: CDR1 SGHVS, CDR2 FQNEAQ. This CDR3 has 15 residues.

This clonotype has just a few counts. The chain links TRBV10-3 to TRBJ1-2; unclear D gene. CDR3 length: 13 residues. Germline V gene lookup returns CDR1 ENHRY and CDR2 SYGVKD. Deletions cut 6 bases from V and 7 bases from J, with 15 bases between. CDR3 coding DNA: TGTGCCATCAGCGCTAATGGTCCTCCTGGCTACACCTTC. This gives the protein CAISANGPPGYTF.

The rearrangement uses TRBV7-9 and TRBJ2-7; weak D call: TRBD2 (6 bases). From germline, CDR1 is SEHNR and CDR2 FQNEAQ (reference sequence). Trimming removed 5 bases at V and 3 bases at J, with 14 bases between. The length of the CDR3 is 14 residues. This CDR3 is CASSPPSGVYEQYF. The CDR3 DNA is TGTGCCAGCAGCCCCCCTTCGGGAGTCTACGAGCAGTACTTC.

Worth noting for this clonotype: One end of the junction fails to match germline, which may point to a read error. This chain joins TRBV7-9 and TRBJ2-5, with 9 bases identical to TRBD1. The germline gives CDR1 SEHNR, CDR2 FQNEAQ (reference sequence). This CDR3 is 10 amino acids long. The CDR3 reads CASSHRDREF. Written as DNA, the CDR3 is TGTGCCAGCAGCCACCGGGACAGGGAGTTC.

This clonotype appeared once. V is TRBV11-2 and J is TRBJ2-2; a weak D match, TRBD1 (6 bases). The CDR3 has 16 amino acids. Trimming removed 5 bases at V and 10 bases at J, with 23 bases between. The germline CDR1 and CDR2 sequences are SGHAT and FQNNGV. In nucleotides, the CDR3 is TGTGCCAGCAGCCAGGAGGACAGTTCAATAGCCGTGGAGCTGTTTTTT. Its translation: CASSQEDSSIAVELFF.